These 13 T cell receptor beta chains originate from one sample sequenced in a study of cytomegalovirus exposure and HLA in healthy donors. PCR employed 60 Vbeta and 13 Jbeta primers. The method was immunoSEQ multiplex PCR; TCRdb's version includes in-frame clones alone and lacks a portion of them. The data hold 140,000 to 150,000 clones, with 70% to 85% observed a single time. The sample was PBMCs. The receptors originated from a woman between 55 and 75 years old in good health and CMV-seropositive.

The J gene is TRBJ2-1, the V gene TRBV7-6; 13 bases match TRBD2. Trimming took 5 bases from V and 2 from J; bases not matched to a gene: 15. CDR3 length: 20 residues. Germline CDR1 is SGHVS and CDR2 is FNYEAQ. CDR3 in DNA: TGTGCCAGCAGCCGCGGACTAGCGGGAGTGGTAGGTGGGACCTACAATGAGCAGTTCTTC. Protein sequence: CASSRGLAGVVGGTYNEQFF.

The gene calls are TRBV5-4 and TRBJ2-3, with 8 bases that match TRBD2. This CDR3 is 15 amino acids long. Trimming cost V 5 bases and J 6 bases; bases outside gene matches: 11. In germline, CDR1 is SGHNT, CDR2 YYREEE (reference sequence). The CDR3 DNA is TGTGCCAGCAGTCAAGGGACTAGTCGAGTGGATACGCAGTATTTT. This codes for CASSQGTSRVDTQYF.

V and J are TRBV18 and TRBJ2-7, with 7 nucleotides matching TRBD1. V was pared by 3 bases and J by 4 bases, with 6 bases of the junction left unmatched. The germline CDR1 and CDR2 sequences are KGHSH and LQKENI. This CDR3 is built from 14 residues. CDR3 residues: CASSPRDSRYEQYF. The CDR3 DNA reads as TGTGCCAGCTCACCCCGGGACAGCCGTTACGAGCAGTACTTC.

The chain is built from TRBV5-4 and TRBJ2-7; 8 bases line up with TRBD1. CDR3 size: 15 residues. Germline V CDR1 and CDR2: SGHNT, YYREEE (reference sequence). V shed 2 bases, J shed 5 bases, and the junction held 9 bases outside the gene matches. In DNA, the CDR3 is TGTGCCAGCAGCTTACGACAGGGGAATTCCCACGAGCAGTACTTC. It encodes CASSLRQGNSHEQYF.

This clone was observed a single time. V and J are TRBV7-8 and TRBJ1-2; D is ambiguous. Germline V lookup: CDR1 SGHVS, CDR2 FQNEAQ. The CDR3 runs to 14 residues. Trimming left V 2 bases short and J 8 bases short, with 15 bases between. CDR3 in DNA: TGTGCCAGCAGCTTAAGAAGTCACGGGGAGGGCTACACCTTC. As protein: CASSLRSHGEGYTF.

This clone was observed a single time. The chain joins TRBV10-3 to TRBJ1-2; no firm D call. Trimming left V 2 bases short and J 6 bases short, with 16 bases between. Germline values: CDR1 ENHRY, CDR2 SYGVKD. This CDR3 region has 15 residues. The CDR3, as DNA: TGTGCCATCAGTGAGAGGCAGGCCGCCCCCCATGGCTACACCTTC. Residues: CAISERQAAPHGYTF.

The chain carries TRBV5-1 and TRBJ2-5, with a weak D call TRBD2 (6 bases). The J call could be wrong; TRBJ2-7 is a better fit for the DNA end. Germline values: CDR1 SGHRS, CDR2 YFSETQ. The CDR3 sequence is 14 residues long. CDR3 bases: TGCGCCAGCAGGTCTCGGGACTCCCCTTACGAGCAGTACTTC. Translated, it gives CASRSRDSPYEQYF.

The sample holds one count of this clone. The V gene is TRBV7-2, the J gene TRBJ2-2; TRBD2 matches 11 bases. Germline lookup yields CDR1 SGHTA and CDR2 FQGNSA. The length of the CDR3 is 19 residues. The ends lost 0 bases at V and 4 bases at J; junction bases unmatched: 10. This chain's CDR3 is CASSLAVLAGVEGTGELFF. The CDR3 coding sequence is TGTGCCAGCAGCTTAGCAGTACTAGCGGGAGTTGAGGGCACCGGGGAGCTGTTTTTT.

The chain has TRBV7-2 and TRBJ2-3; D is unclear. Trimming cost V 3 bases and J 2 bases, with 12 bases left between them. The CDR3 extends over 15 amino acids. Germline V CDR1 and CDR2: SGHTA, FQGNSA. The chain's CDR3 is CASSFLHLATDTQYF. The DNA for the CDR3 is TGTGCCAGCAGCTTTTTACACCTTGCCACAGATACGCAGTATTTT.

This clone was counted a few times. The chain has TRBV6-5 and TRBJ1-1; the match to TRBD1 covers 9 bases. There are 15 residues in the CDR3. V gave up 5 bases and J gave up 4 bases; unmatched junction bases: 8. Per the germline V gene, CDR1 is MNHEY and CDR2 is SVGAGI. The CDR3 loop reads CASSNTDRGGTEAFF. DNA for the CDR3: TGTGCCAGCAGTAATACTGACAGGGGGGGCACTGAAGCTTTCTTT.

The genes are TRBV23-1 and TRBJ2-7; 12 nucleotides agree with TRBD1. TRBV23-1 is recorded as an ORF, its role being uncertain. Losses at the gene ends were 10 bases for V and 1 base for J; bases not matched to a gene: 14. The CDR3 consists of 17 residues. The CDR3 DNA reads as TGCGCCAATCCCAACCGGGACAGGGGGCCAGATTCCTACGAGCAGTACTTC. It translates to CANPNRDRGPDSYEQYF.

The chain recombines TRBV2 with TRBJ2-3; 12 bases fit TRBD1. V was pared by 5 bases and J by 5 bases, with 17 bases of the junction left unmatched. This CDR3 has 19 amino acids. Per the germline V gene, CDR1 is SNHLY and CDR2 is FYNNEI. CDR3 bases: TGTGCCAGCAGTTGGGACCCGGGACAGGGGGCGGATGTAAAAGATACGCAGTATTTT. It is translated as CASSWDPGQGADVKDTQYF.

The CDR3 nucleotides are TGTGCCAGCAGTGAGGGGACTGGGGCATATGGAAACACCATATATTTT. Its protein is CASSEGTGAYGNTIYF. The J gene is TRBJ1-3, the V gene TRBV2, with D perhaps TRBD1 (5 bases). Per germline, CDR1 SNHLY and CDR2 FYNNEI. The CDR3 runs 16 residues. Deletions cut 3 bases from V and 3 bases from J, with 15 bases between.